This entry lists 16 T cell receptor beta chains sequenced from one sample in a study of T-cell memory formation after mild COVID-19. One entry per CDR3 protein, called by TCRdb with MiXCR from the 5' RACE reads. The sample lists roughly 250,000 distinct CDR3 sequences; 16% were seen once. Sequenced input: PBMCs or a T cell subset sorted from them (not recorded which). All receptors come from a man younger than 30 who had mild COVID-19 (a few samples of this study predate the infection). Cell type and time point are not known.

The V gene is TRBV9, the J gene TRBJ2-1; 7 nucleotides align to TRBD2. With V trimmed by 0 bases and J by 13 bases, 1 base remained unmatched. The CDR3 extends over 11 amino acids. Germline assignment: CDR1 SGDLS and CDR2 YYNGEE. CDR3 loop: CASSVGEGQFF. CDR3 sequence (DNA): TGTGCCAGCAGCGTAGGGGAGGGACAGTTCTTC.

The gene calls are TRBV20-1 and TRBJ1-2; D is unresolved. Trimming removed 0 bases from V and 4 bases from J, with 12 bases in between. The CDR3 runs 14 residues. The germline V gene encodes CDR1 DFQATT and CDR2 SNEGSKA (reference sequence). The CDR3 DNA reads as TGCAGTGCTAGAGATCGTCCTAACCCCTATGGCTACACCTTC. Translated, it gives CSARDRPNPYGYTF.

This chain joins TRBV20-1 and TRBJ1-2; D may be TRBD1 (5 bases). Germline values: CDR1 DFQATT, CDR2 SNEGSKA (reference sequence). Between the trimmed V and J ends, which lost 1 base and 0 bases, there was a span of 9 bases. The CDR3 contains 14 residues. The CDR3 coding sequence is TGCAGTGCTAGAGGAGAAGGGGCTAACTATGGCTACACCTTC. Its translation: CSARGEGANYGYTF.

This clonotype came up a few times. The V and J genes are TRBV3-1 and TRBJ1-2; 8 nucleotides align to TRBD1. The germline CDR1 and CDR2 sequences are LGHDT and YNNKEL (reference sequence). CDR3 length: 13 residues. The V gene end was trimmed by 4 bases and the J gene end by 8 bases; junction bases not matched to a gene: 6. The chain's CDR3 is CASSPSGGRGYTF. The CDR3, as DNA: TGTGCCAGCAGCCCATCAGGGGGCAGAGGCTACACCTTC.

This clonotype occurred a few times. One end of the junction varies from germline; a read error may be responsible. The J gene is TRBJ2-3, the V gene TRBV7-2, with 13 bases matching TRBD2. The CDR3 extends over 13 amino acids. Per the germline V gene, CDR1 is SGHTA and CDR2 is FQGNSA. The CDR3 DNA reads as TGTGCCAGCAGCTTACAACTAGCGGGGGGGCTGGATTTT. It specifies CASSLQLAGGLDF.

The chain combines TRBV12-3 or TRBV12-4 with TRBJ2-7, with 11 bases matching TRBD1. The J segment lost 2 bases and the V segment lost 6 bases, leaving 6 bases of the junction unmatched. CDR3 length: 15 amino acids. DNA for the CDR3: TGTGCCAGCAGCCAGGGACAGGGGGGAACCTACGAGCAGTACTTC. Translating it yields CASSQGQGGTYEQYF.

The sample holds a few counts of this clonotype. The rearrangement uses TRBV7-3 and TRBJ2-3; weak D call: TRBD2 (5 bases). The CDR3 runs to 16 residues. Trimming stripped 4 bases from V and 2 bases from J, with 16 bases between. Germline values: CDR1 SGHTA, CDR2 FQGTGA. The CDR3, as DNA: TGTGCCAGCAGCTCGTCGGGGTCCTCAGCCACAGATACGCAGTATTTT. The encoded protein is CASSSSGSSATDTQYF.

This clonotype appeared a few times. This chain connects TRBV24-1 to TRBJ2-2, with TRBD2 identical over 7 bases. V lost 4 bases, J lost 6 bases, and 7 bases stayed unmatched. In germline, CDR1 is KGHDR, CDR2 SFDVKD. CDR3 size: 15 residues. The CDR3 DNA is TGTGCCACCAGTGACTCCAGCGGGGTCGCCGGGGAGCTGTTTTTT. Protein: CATSDSSGVAGELFF.

The CDR3 loop is CASTLTWGTNTGELFF. CDR3 bases: TGTGCCAGCACCCTTACGTGGGGGACTAACACCGGGGAGCTGTTTTTT. This chain links TRBV6-5 with TRBJ2-2; tentative D call: TRBD2 (6 bases). The CDR3 runs 16 residues. V was shortened by 7 bases and J by 2 bases, with 17 bases between the two germline ends. Germline V gene sequence: CDR1 MNHEY, CDR2 SVGAGI.

Only a few counts were recorded for this clonotype. J is TRBJ1-5 and V is TRBV5-1; D is unclear. This CDR3 comprises 12 residues. Trimming cost V 5 bases and J 9 bases, with 12 bases left between them. The V gene's germline CDR1 is SGHRS and CDR2 YFSETQ. Here the CDR3 DNA reads TGCGCCAGCAGACCTGACTCGGGGCCCCAGCATTTT. As protein: CASRPDSGPQHF.

This clonotype was detected many times. The chain carries TRBV3-1 and TRBJ1-1, with D unresolved. Germline V CDR1 and CDR2: LGHDT, YNNKEL (reference sequence). The CDR3 is 14 amino acids. V lost 3 bases and J lost 4, with 12 bases in between. The CDR3 sequence is CASSHHGLVTEAFF. The CDR3 DNA follows: TGTGCCAGCAGCCATCACGGCCTCGTCACTGAAGCTTTCTTT.

The chain carries TRBV27 and TRBJ1-1; D possibly corresponds to TRBD1 (6 bases). The V end was cut by 9 bases, the J end by 0 bases, with 17 bases between. CDR1 is MNHEY and CDR2 is SMNVEV in the germline V gene (reference sequence). This CDR3 has 15 amino acids. The chain's CDR3 is CARELRGPMNTEAFF. The CDR3 region has the DNA TGTGCCAGAGAACTCAGGGGACCCATGAACACTGAAGCTTTCTTT.

The chain links TRBV7-9 to TRBJ1-1; D might be TRBD1 (5 bases). From germline, CDR1 is SEHNR and CDR2 FQNEAQ (reference sequence). Trimming left V 6 bases short and J 7 bases short, with 9 bases between. The CDR3 length is 11 residues. CDR3 protein: CASSLQGEAFF. The CDR3 DNA is TGTGCCAGCAGTCTCCAGGGTGAAGCTTTCTTT.

This clonotype has a handful of counts. The V call is TRBV10-3, the J call TRBJ1-1, with D unclear. Germline-derived CDR1 and CDR2 are ENHRY and SYGVKD. There are 15 residues in the CDR3. V was shortened by 4 bases and J by 5 bases, with 17 bases between the two germline ends. The CDR3 DNA follows: TGTGCCATCAGTGTGGGCCTAGGACTGGGGACTGAAGCTTTCTTT. Its protein product is CAISVGLGLGTEAFF.

This clonotype appeared a few times. The V and J genes are TRBV29-1 and TRBJ1-2; possibly TRBD1 for D (5 bases). The CDR3 consists of 13 residues. Germline V lookup: CDR1 SQVTM, CDR2 ANQGSEA. Trimming shortened V by 3 bases and J by 8 bases, and 16 bases separated the two germline ends. The CDR3 here is CSVDGAGRGGYTF. DNA of the CDR3: TGCAGCGTTGACGGGGCAGGGCGTGGGGGCTACACCTTC.

This clonotype came up a few times. The chain is built from TRBV12-3 or TRBV12-4 and TRBJ1-6; no definite D call. V was trimmed by 5 bases and J by 6 bases, leaving 2 bases between them. This CDR3 is 11 amino acids long. CDR3 in amino acids: CASSANSPLHF. The CDR3 nucleotides read TGTGCCAGCAGTGCTAATTCACCCCTCCACTTT.